One sample yielded the 11 T cell receptor beta chains listed below, sequenced in a study of control samples from healthy donors and cancer patients. Measured with immunoSEQ multiplex PCR; TCRdb has only the in-frame clones, and not every one. The table has about 150,000 clones, over 85% seen once. What was sequenced was blood. Receptor source: a man aged 50 to 60 in good health.

The chain is built from TRBV27 and TRBJ2-3; no firm D call. The germline V gene has CDR1 MNHEY and CDR2 SMNVEV (reference sequence). The CDR3 totals 14 residues. Deletions cut 10 bases from V and 0 bases from J, with 14 bases between. CDR3 region: CATSLYSSTDTQYF. In DNA form, the CDR3 reads TGTGCCACCTCCCTATACTCCAGCACAGATACGCAGTATTTT.

This clone appeared a few times. The chain uses TRBV5-1 and TRBJ2-5, with 7 bases fitting TRBD2. The germline V gene has CDR1 SGHRS and CDR2 YFSETQ. V lost 2 bases to trimming and J lost 4 bases; unmatched junction nucleotides: 11. The CDR3 is made up of 16 amino acids. CDR3 sequence reads: CASSLGGGGSSETQYF. Written as DNA, the CDR3 is TGCGCCAGCAGCTTAGGCGGCGGGGGAAGTTCAGAGACCCAGTACTTC.

CDR3 sequence (DNA): TGTGCCAGCAGTGAAGCCCAGACAGGGGCTGGGCAGCCCCAGCATTTT. The encoded protein is CASSEAQTGAGQPQHF. The chain combines TRBV2 with TRBJ1-5; TRBD1 aligns across 8 bases. Germline trimming cut 0 bases from V and 7 bases from J; bases unmatched to any gene: 8. The length of the CDR3 is 16 residues. Germline-derived CDR1 and CDR2 are SNHLY and FYNNEI.

The genes are TRBV11-3 and TRBJ2-2; 8 bases align to TRBD2. V lost 8 bases, J lost 7 bases, and 9 bases stayed unmatched. Germline V gene lookup returns CDR1 SGHNT and CDR2 YENEEA. The CDR3 runs 14 residues. CDR3 region: CASSQRERGGELFF. CDR3 in DNA: TGTGCCAGCTCCCAGCGGGAGAGGGGCGGGGAGCTGTTTTTT.

This clone came up a few times. CDR3 region: CASSPGGSSNQPQHF. CDR3 bases: TGTGCCAGCAGCCCGGGGGGGTCTAGCAATCAGCCCCAGCATTTT. The chain uses TRBV7-2 and TRBJ1-5, with D maybe TRBD1 (5 bases). The germline V and J ends were trimmed by 5 bases and 0 bases, with 11 bases remaining between them. Germline values: CDR1 SGHTA, CDR2 FQGNSA. The CDR3 is 15 residues long.

Notes on this clone: The sample holds other DNA sequences that translate to the same CDR3. V usage is TRBV19 and J usage is TRBJ2-7, with D unclear. The V end lost 3 bases, the J end lost 2 bases, and 8 bases lay between the germline ends. This CDR3 has 13 amino acids. Germline-derived CDR1 and CDR2 are LNHDA and SQIVND (reference sequence). The CDR3 DNA sequence: TGTGCCAGTAGTATTGGTAGGGCCTACGAGCAGTACTTC. Amino acid sequence: CASSIGRAYEQYF.

V usage is TRBV6-5 and J usage is TRBJ1-2; no reliable D call. This CDR3 has 14 amino acids. The ends were cut back, 2 bases at V and 0 bases at J, with 7 bases in the middle. From germline, CDR1 is MNHEY and CDR2 SVGAGI. The CDR3 region has the DNA TGTGCCAGCAGTTACAAGGCCTCTAACTATGGCTACACCTTC. Its translation is CASSYKASNYGYTF.

The chain is built from TRBV18 and TRBJ1-4; 8 bases align to TRBD1. V lost 0 bases to trimming and J lost 3 bases; unmatched junction nucleotides: 3. Germline V gives CDR1 KGHSH, CDR2 LQKENI. The CDR3 loop spans 16 amino acids. The CDR3 spells CASSPPIRGPNEKLFF. The CDR3 region has the DNA TGTGCCAGCTCACCACCGATCAGGGGGCCTAATGAAAAACTGTTTTTT.

V and J are TRBV12-3 or TRBV12-4 and TRBJ1-1; D unresolved. Trimming pared 2 bases from V and 0 bases from J, leaving 4 bases between. CDR3 length equals 13 residues. The CDR3 loop is CASSLMVNTEAFF. CDR3 sequence (DNA): TGTGCCAGCAGTTTAATGGTGAACACTGAAGCTTTCTTT.

The chain combines TRBV19 with TRBJ2-7; 9 bases agree with TRBD1. In germline, CDR1 is LNHDA, CDR2 SQIVND (reference sequence). The ends lost 6 bases at V and 0 bases at J; junction bases unmatched: 6. The CDR3 length is 15 residues. CDR3 bases: TGTGCCAGTAGCTTTGGGACAGGGAGCTCCTACGAGCAGTACTTC. Translated: CASSFGTGSSYEQYF. Full variable domain (outside the CDR3, taken from reference TRBV19 and TRBJ2-7): DGGITQSPKYLFRKEGQNVTLSCEQNLNHDAMYWYRQDPGQGLRLIYYSQIVNDFQKGDIAEGYSVSREKKESFPLTVTSAQKNPTAFYLCASSFGTGSSYEQYFGPGTRLTVT.

Only a few counts were recorded for this clone. V gene TRBV4-1 combines with J gene TRBJ2-1; 8 bases agree with TRBD2. Trimming took 0 bases from V and 0 from J; bases not matched to a gene: 10. The CDR3 is 19 amino acids. The germline V gene encodes CDR1 MGHRA and CDR2 YSYEKL. DNA for the CDR3: TGCGCCAGCAGCCAAGACCCCATACAGCGGGAGAGCTCCTACAATGAGCAGTTCTTC. Amino acid sequence: CASSQDPIQRESSYNEQFF.